This TCR beta chain comes out of a study of blood T cells in healthy people across ages. To note about this clonotype: Its antigen is undetermined.

Extraction of total RNA produced a minimum of 5 micrograms from each sample. Findings and limits, study-wide: TCR beta diversity correlated strongly with naive T cell percentage. Both higher diversity and more naive CD4+ cells marked long-lived donors when set against aged donors.

PCR was performed a second time for 7 to 11 cycles using a sample-barcoded 5' primer and a J-beta primer mix. Via MiXCR, TCRdb re-called the 5' RACE reads, giving one row per CDR3 protein. The sample has 800,000 to 1,300,000 distinct CDR3 sequences; 25% are singletons. The CDR3 length is 15 residues. CDR1 ENHRY and CDR2 SYGVKD come from the germline V gene. The trim removed 0 bases at V and 3 bases at J, leaving 3 bases unmatched. These data were likewise used in another study, on T cells of mothers and their children. That paper notes: Over 8 million TCR beta CDR3 reads were obtained from each mother, and some 3.2 million from each child.

The TCR was taken from a girl aged 2-10 years in good health. The J gene is TRBJ2-7, the V gene TRBV10-3, with 9 bases identical to TRBD2. Sequencing was carried out using blood. The CDR3 region has the DNA TGTGCCATCAGTGAGTCGGGGCGGGAGGGCTACGAGCAGTACTTC. Its translation is CAISESGREGYEQYF.